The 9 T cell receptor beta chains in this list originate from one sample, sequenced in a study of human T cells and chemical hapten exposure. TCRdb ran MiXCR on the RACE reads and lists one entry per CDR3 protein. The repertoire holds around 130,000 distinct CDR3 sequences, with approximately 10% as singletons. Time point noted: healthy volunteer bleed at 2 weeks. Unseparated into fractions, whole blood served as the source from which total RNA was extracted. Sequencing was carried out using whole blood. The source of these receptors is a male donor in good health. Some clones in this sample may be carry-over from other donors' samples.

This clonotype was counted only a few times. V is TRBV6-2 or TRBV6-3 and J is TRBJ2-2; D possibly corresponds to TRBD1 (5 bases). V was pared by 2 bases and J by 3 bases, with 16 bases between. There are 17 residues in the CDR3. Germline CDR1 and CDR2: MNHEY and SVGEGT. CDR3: CASSYSKGPADTGELFF. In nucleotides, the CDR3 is TGTGCCAGCAGTTACAGTAAGGGGCCAGCTGACACCGGGGAGCTGTTTTTT.

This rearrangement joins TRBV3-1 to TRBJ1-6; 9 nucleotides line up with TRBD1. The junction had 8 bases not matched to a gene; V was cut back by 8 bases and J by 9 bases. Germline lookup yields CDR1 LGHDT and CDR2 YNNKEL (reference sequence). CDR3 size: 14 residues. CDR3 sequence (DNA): TGTGCCAGCGGTGGGGACAGGGACAGTTCACCCCTCCACTTT. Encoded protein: CASGGDRDSSPLHF.

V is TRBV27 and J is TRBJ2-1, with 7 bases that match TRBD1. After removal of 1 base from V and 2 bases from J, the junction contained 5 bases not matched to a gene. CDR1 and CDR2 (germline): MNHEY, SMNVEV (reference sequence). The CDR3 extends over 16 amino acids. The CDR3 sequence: CASSLWGQSTYNEQFF. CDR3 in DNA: TGTGCCAGCAGTTTATGGGGACAGAGCACCTACAATGAGCAGTTCTTC.

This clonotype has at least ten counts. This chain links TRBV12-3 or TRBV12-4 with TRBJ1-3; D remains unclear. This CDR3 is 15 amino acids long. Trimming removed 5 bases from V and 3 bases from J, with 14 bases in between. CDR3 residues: CASSRGSGFGNTIYF. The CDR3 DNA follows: TGTGCCAGCAGTCGTGGGTCCGGGTTTGGAAACACCATATATTTT.

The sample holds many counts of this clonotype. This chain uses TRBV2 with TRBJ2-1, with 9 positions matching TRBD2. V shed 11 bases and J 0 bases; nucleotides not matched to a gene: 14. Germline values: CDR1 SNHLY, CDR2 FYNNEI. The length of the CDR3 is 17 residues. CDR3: CAGRDVRLADSYNEQFF. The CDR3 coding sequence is TGTGCCGGCCGGGACGTTCGACTAGCGGACTCCTACAATGAGCAGTTCTTC. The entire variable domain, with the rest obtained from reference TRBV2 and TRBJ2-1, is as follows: EPEVTQTPSHQVTQMGQEVILRCVPISNHLYFYWYRQILGQKVEFLVSFYNNEISEKSEIFDDQFSVERPDGSNFTLKIRSTKLEDSAMYFCAGRDVRLADSYNEQFFGPGTRLTVL.

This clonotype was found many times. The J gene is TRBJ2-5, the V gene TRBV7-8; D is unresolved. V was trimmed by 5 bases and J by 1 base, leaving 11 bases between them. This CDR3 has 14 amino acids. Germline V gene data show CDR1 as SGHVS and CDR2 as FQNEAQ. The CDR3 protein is CASSPRQFQETQYF. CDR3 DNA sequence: TGTGCCAGCAGCCCCCGGCAGTTCCAAGAGACCCAGTACTTC. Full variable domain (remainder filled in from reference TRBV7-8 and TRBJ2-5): GAGVSQSPRYKVAKRGQDVALRCDPISGHVSLFWYQQALGQGPEFLTYFQNEAQLDKSGLPSDRFFAERPEGSVSTLKIQRTQQEDSAVYLCASSPRQFQETQYFGPGTRLLVL.

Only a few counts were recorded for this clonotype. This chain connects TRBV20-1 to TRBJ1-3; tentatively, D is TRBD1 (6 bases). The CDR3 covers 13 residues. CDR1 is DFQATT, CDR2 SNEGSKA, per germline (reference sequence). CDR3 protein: CSIRDNSGNTIYF. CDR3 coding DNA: TGCAGCATAAGGGACAACTCTGGAAACACCATATATTTT.

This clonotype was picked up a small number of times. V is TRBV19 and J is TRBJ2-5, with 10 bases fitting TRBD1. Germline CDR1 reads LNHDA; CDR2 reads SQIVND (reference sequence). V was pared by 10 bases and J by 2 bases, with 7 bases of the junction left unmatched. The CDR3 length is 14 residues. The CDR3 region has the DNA TGTGCCACCTCGGACAGGGGGGAACAAGAGACCCAGTACTTC. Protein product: CATSDRGEQETQYF. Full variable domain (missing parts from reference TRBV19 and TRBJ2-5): DGGITQSPKYLFRKEGQNVTLSCEQNLNHDAMYWYRQDPGQGLRLIYYSQIVNDFQKGDIAEGYSVSREKKESFPLTVTSAQKNPTAFYLCATSDRGEQETQYFGPGTRLLVL.

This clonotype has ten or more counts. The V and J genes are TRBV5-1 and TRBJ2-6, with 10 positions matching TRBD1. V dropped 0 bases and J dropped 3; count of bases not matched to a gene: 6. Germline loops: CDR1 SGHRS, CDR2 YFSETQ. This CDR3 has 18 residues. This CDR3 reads CASSLAGTGDIGANVLTF. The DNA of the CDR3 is TGCGCCAGCAGCTTGGCCGGGACAGGGGATATTGGGGCCAACGTCCTGACTTTC.